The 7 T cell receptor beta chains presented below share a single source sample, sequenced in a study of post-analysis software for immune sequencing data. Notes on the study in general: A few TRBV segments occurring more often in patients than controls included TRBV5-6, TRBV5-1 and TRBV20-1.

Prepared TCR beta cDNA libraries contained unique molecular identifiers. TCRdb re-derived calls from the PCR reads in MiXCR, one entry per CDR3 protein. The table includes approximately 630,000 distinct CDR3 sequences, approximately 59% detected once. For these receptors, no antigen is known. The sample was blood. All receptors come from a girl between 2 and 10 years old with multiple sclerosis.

The CDR3 nucleotides read TGCAGCGTTGGTTCCGGGGGGGACGAGCAGTACTTC. As protein: CSVGSGGDEQYF. The chain combines TRBV29-1 with TRBJ2-7; 8 bases are a match to TRBD2. The CDR3 has 12 amino acids. After removal of 4 bases from V and 5 bases from J, the junction contained 4 bases not matched to a gene. Germline-derived CDR1 and CDR2 are SQVTM and ANQGSEA.

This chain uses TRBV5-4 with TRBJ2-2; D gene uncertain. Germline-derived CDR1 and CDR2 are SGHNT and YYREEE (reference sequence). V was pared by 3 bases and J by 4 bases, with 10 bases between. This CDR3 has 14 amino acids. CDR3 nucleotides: TGTGCCAGCAGCTCGATGATTACCACCGGGGAGCTGTTTTTT. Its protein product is CASSSMITTGELFF.

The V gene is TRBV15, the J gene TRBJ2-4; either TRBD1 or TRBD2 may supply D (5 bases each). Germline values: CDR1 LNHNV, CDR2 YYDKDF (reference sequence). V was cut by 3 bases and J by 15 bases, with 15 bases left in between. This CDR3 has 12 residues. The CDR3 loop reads CATSSPTGTPYF. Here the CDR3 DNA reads TGTGCCACCAGCAGTCCTACCGGGACCCCGTACTTC.

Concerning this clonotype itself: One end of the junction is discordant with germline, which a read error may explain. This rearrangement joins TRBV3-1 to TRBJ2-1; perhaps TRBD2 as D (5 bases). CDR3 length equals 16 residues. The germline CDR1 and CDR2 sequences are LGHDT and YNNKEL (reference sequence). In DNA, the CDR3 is TGTGCCGGCAGCCTGTACGAGGGCGTGGCGTACAATGAGCAGTTCTTC. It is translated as CAGSLYEGVAYNEQFF.

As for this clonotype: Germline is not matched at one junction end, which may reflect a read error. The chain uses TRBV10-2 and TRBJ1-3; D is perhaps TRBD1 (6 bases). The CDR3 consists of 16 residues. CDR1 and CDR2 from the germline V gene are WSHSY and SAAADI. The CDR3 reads CASSLKRQEGGNTIYF. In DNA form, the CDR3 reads TGTGCCAGCAGTTTAAAGCGACAGGAAGGTGGAAACACCATATATTTT.

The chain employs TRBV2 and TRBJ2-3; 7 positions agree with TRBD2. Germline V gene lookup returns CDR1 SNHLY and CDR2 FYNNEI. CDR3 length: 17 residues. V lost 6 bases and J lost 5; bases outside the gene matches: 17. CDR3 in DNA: TGTGCCAGCAGGTACTCCGGTCGGCGGGAGAGCCAAGATACGCAGTATTTT. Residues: CASRYSGRRESQDTQYF.

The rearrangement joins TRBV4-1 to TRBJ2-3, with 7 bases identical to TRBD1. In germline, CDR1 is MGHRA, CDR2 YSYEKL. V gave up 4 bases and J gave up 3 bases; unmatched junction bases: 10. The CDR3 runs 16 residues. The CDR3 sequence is CASSLLPGQLTDTQYF. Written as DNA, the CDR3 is TGCGCCAGCAGCCTCCTCCCGGGACAGCTGACAGATACGCAGTATTTT.